This TCR beta chain came from a study of T cell responses to AZD1222 COVID-19 vaccine. About the study: Second doses were pooled across both intervals (about 4 or about 12 weeks). General observations from the study: Repertoire samples came only from after the peak T cell response. Females outnumbered males among donors, who were mostly white British; clonal diversity was possibly underestimated. Increased Spike-specific TCR breadth and depth were observed after two AZD1222 doses.

Using immunoSEQ multiplex PCR, the repertoire was profiled, and TCRdb retains in-frame clones only, with some absent. The sample has roughly 150,000 clones; nearly 95% are singletons. Regarding this clone: Its antigen is not identified.

The specimen was peripheral blood, collected on day 0 of AZD1222 vaccination. The clonotype originates from an adult in good health.

The chain's CDR3 is CASRREGQGEGYTF. Written as DNA, the CDR3 is TGTGCCAGCAGGCGCGAGGGACAGGGGGAAGGCTACACCTTC. The V and J genes are TRBV5-4 and TRBJ1-2; 11 bases align to TRBD1. V lost 5 bases and J lost 8; bases outside the gene matches: 8. Germline V CDR1 and CDR2: SGHNT, YYREEE (reference sequence). The CDR3 length is 14 residues.